A single sample gave rise to the 3 T cell receptor beta chains below, sequenced in a study of blood T cell repertoires in COVID-19 (dated by TCRdb to the early 2020s). The method was the immunoSEQ multiplex PCR assay. TCRdb limited this immuneACCESS table to in-frame rearrangements with V and J called. A share of clones is missing; checked studies link under half to unresolved V genes, and the rest is unexplained. Recorded for this sample are around 140,000 clones; about 86% of them occurred a single time. The top ten clones comprise approximately 4% of the sample. Input material: peripheral blood. All receptors come from an older woman with acute or convalescent COVID-19.

The chain links TRBV28 to TRBJ1-1, with D hard to call. The CDR3 loop spans 16 amino acids. Trimming took 6 bases from V and 4 from J, leaving 21 bases between them. Germline V gives CDR1 MDHEN, CDR2 SYDVKM. The CDR3 reads CASSLSLTGAGTEAFF. CDR3 nucleotide sequence: TGTGCCAGCAGCCTATCCTTGACGGGCGCGGGCACTGAAGCTTTCTTT.

The rearrangement links TRBV9 to TRBJ1-1; a possible D gene is TRBD1 (6 bases). The CDR3 runs 15 residues. Germline V gene lookup returns CDR1 SGDLS and CDR2 YYNGEE. V lost 6 bases and J 5 bases, leaving 20 bases between the germline ends. The CDR3 loop is CASTRGGGARTEAFF. The CDR3 region has the DNA TGTGCCAGCACCCGGGGAGGGGGGGCGAGGACTGAAGCTTTCTTT.

The chain recombines TRBV6-6 with TRBJ2-1; TRBD2 agrees at 10 bases. Germline lookup yields CDR1 MNHNY and CDR2 SVGAGI (reference sequence). Trimming cost V 2 bases and J 4 bases; bases outside gene matches: 5. The CDR3 consists of 16 residues. CDR3 region: CASSYPSSGGYNEQFF. CDR3 in DNA: TGTGCCAGCAGTTACCCTTCTAGCGGGGGATACAATGAGCAGTTCTTC.